This T cell receptor beta chain was identified during a study of blood T cell repertoires in COVID-19. Study summary: Spain, Italy and the United States supplied samples that represented acute and convalescent COVID-19.

The CDR3 has 16 amino acids. The ends lost 5 bases at V and 5 bases at J; junction bases unmatched: 14. Germline-derived CDR1 and CDR2 are LGHNA and YNFKEQ. Assay: immunoSEQ multiplex PCR; the TCRdb copy retains only in-frame clones and omits some. The table includes 200,000 to 250,000 clones, around 87% detected once. There are many counts of this clone. The receptor's source is a woman aged 45-65 years who had recovered from COVID-19. Sequenced material: PBMCs or T cells enriched from blood (not recorded which). This chain joins TRBV4-2 and TRBJ2-7, with TRBD1 identical over 8 bases. CDR3 region: CASSETPGQGGDEQYF. In nucleotides, the CDR3 is TGTGCCAGCAGCGAAACCCCCGGACAGGGTGGTGACGAGCAGTACTTC.